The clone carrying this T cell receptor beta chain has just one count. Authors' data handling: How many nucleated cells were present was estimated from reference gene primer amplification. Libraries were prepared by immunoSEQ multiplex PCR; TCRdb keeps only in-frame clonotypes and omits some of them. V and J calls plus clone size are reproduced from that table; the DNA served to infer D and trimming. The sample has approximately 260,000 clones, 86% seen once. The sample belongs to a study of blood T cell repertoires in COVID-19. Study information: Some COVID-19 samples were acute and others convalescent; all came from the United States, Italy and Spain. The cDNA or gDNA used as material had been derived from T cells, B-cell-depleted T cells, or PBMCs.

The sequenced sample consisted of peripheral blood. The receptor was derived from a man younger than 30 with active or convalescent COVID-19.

The CDR3 region is CASSNRGTTYEQYF. CDR3 sequence (DNA): TGTGCCAGTAGTAACAGGGGAACGACCTACGAGCAGTACTTC. The chain uses TRBV19 and TRBJ2-7; TRBD1 aligns across 7 bases. The junction had 5 bases not matched to a gene; V was cut back by 4 bases and J by 2 bases. This CDR3 is built from 14 residues. Germline V gives CDR1 LNHDA, CDR2 SQIVND (reference sequence).